The rows below give T cell receptor beta chains drawn from one sample of a study of regulatory T cells in long-lasting Graves disease. TCRdb re-called the multiplex PCR reads through MiXCR, storing one row per CDR3 protein. Counted here are a few hundred thousand distinct CDR3 sequences, around 17% occurring once; the ten biggest clones make up less than 35%. These data were likewise used in another study, on T cells in Graves' hyperthyroidism and ophthalmopathy.

Sequencing used peripheral blood mononuclear cells (PBMCs), obtained at new diagnosis, from a patient treated with antithyroid drugs. Every receptor here comes from a man between 35 and 55 years old with Graves disease. CDR3s include the opening cysteine and the closing phenylalanine or tryptophan. The D gene is left open where the match is weak. The size of a clone is reported for some rows only, either as once, few or many, or as a class for expanded clones.

TRBV6-2/TRBV6-3	TRBD2	.	TRBJ2-1	TGTGCCAGCAGCTTAAGGACTAGCGGGGGGGCCTATGAGCAGTTCTTC	CASSLRTSGGAYEQFF
TRBV7-3	TRBD2	.	TRBJ2-1	TGTGCCAGCAGCTCTACTAGCGGGGGCTCCTACAATGAGCAGTTCTTC	CASSSTSGGSYNEQFF
TRBV12-3/TRBV12-4	TRBD1	few	TRBJ1-5	TGTGCCAGCAGTTCGGACAGGGGTGGGCAGCCCCAGCATTTT	CASSSDRGGQPQHF
TRBV28	.	many	TRBJ2-7	TGTGCCAGCACAGGGGCCTTCTACTACGAGCAGTACTTC	CASTGAFYYEQYF
TRBV6-2/TRBV6-3	.	many	TRBJ2-2	TGTGCCAGCACCCCCCGACAGGATACCGGGGAGCTGTTTTTT	CASTPRQDTGELFF
TRBV20-1	.	few	TRBJ2-4	TGCAGTGCTAGACAGCTAGCCAAAAACATTCAGTACTTC	CSARQLAKNIQYF
TRBV9	TRBD2	many	TRBJ2-5	TGTGCCAGCAGCGTTATTTTCCGAGCGGGGGTCTGGGAGACCCAGTACTTC	CASSVIFRAGVWETQYF
TRBV10-3	.	.	TRBJ2-2	TGTGCCATCAGAATCTCTCCAGTGCCGAACACCGGGGAGCTGTTTTTT	CAIRISPVPNTGELFF
TRBV11-2	.	many	TRBJ2-1	TGTGCCAGCAGCTTAATCTCCCGGCCACGTGAGCAGTTCTTC	CASSLISRPREQFF
TRBV10-3	TRBD2	.	TRBJ2-3	TGTGCCATCAGTGAGTCGAGCGGGGGTACTACGCAGTATTTT	CAISESSGGTTQYF
TRBV20-1	TRBD1	.	TRBJ1-2	TGCAGTGCTAGGGGGGACAGGGGTCTTGGCTACACCTTC	CSARGDRGLGYTF
TRBV19	.	many	TRBJ1-1	TGTGCCAGTAGTTACAGGGCCAAGAACACTGAAGCTTTCTTT	CASSYRAKNTEAFF
TRBV6-2/TRBV6-3	.	few	TRBJ1-3	TGTGCCAGCAGTTATCGACGGGACTCGGAGAGCTCTGGAAACACCATATATTTT	CASSYRRDSESSGNTIYF